The present T cell receptor beta chain was sequenced within a study of OX40 agonist ivuxolimab in advanced cancers. Study-level findings and limits: Relative to CD4+, CD8+ T cells held more expanded clones on average.

The CDR3 region is 13 residues in length, termini included. Looked up from germline, CDR1 is SGHAT and CDR2 is FQNNGV. Libraries were prepared by immunoSEQ multiplex PCR; TCRdb keeps only in-frame clonotypes and omits some of them. This repertoire shows approximately 67,000 clones, around 84% found once; its top ten account for around 8.2%. For this clone: Its cognate antigen is unknown. Because it lacks the conserved phenylalanine or tryptophan at the end, this CDR3 is likely a read error. Because the CDR3's place on the DNA is in doubt, the DNA is left out and the CDR3 is given as listed by TCRdb.

The sequence was collected from an adult with an advanced solid tumor such as melanoma, head and neck, liver or kidney cancer. The V call is TRBV11-2, the J call TRBJ1-2; no check of the table's D call, TRBD1, against the DNA was made. Sequenced material: CD4+ or CD8+ T cells sorted from blood, taken in a trial of the OX40 agonist ivuxolimab. CDR3 in amino acids: CASSLAKQAPLSI.